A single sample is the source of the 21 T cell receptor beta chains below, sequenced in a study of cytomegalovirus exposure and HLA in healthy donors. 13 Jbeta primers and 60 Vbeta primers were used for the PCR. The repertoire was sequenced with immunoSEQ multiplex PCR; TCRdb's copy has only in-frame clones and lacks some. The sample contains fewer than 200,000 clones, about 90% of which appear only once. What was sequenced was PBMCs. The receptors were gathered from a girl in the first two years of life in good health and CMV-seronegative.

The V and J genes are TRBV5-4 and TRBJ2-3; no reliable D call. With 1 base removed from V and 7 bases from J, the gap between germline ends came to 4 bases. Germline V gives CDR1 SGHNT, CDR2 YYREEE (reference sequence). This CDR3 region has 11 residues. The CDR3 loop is CASSLSNTQYF. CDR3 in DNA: TGTGCCAGCAGCTTGTCTAATACGCAGTATTTT.

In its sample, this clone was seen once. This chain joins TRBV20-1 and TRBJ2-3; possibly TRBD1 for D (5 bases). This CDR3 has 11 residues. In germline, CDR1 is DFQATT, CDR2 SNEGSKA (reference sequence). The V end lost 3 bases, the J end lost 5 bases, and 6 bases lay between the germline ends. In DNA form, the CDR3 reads TGCAGTGCTAGCAGGGTAGATACGCAGTATTTT. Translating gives CSASRVDTQYF.

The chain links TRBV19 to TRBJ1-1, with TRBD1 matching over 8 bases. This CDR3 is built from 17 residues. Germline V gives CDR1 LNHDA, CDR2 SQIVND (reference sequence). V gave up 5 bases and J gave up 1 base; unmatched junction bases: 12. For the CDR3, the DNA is TGTGCCAGTAGTTTCGAGCGGACAGGGCGGGGGAACACTGAAGCTTTCTTT. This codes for CASSFERTGRGNTEAFF. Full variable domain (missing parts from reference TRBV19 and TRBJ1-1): DGGITQSPKYLFRKEGQNVTLSCEQNLNHDAMYWYRQDPGQGLRLIYYSQIVNDFQKGDIAEGYSVSREKKESFPLTVTSAQKNPTAFYLCASSFERTGRGNTEAFFGQGTRLTVV.

The DNA for the CDR3 is TGTGCCAGCAGTGGACAGGGTACCGGGGAGCTGTTTTTT. Amino acid sequence: CASSGQGTGELFF. The chain uses TRBV2 and TRBJ2-2, with 7 nucleotides matching TRBD1. The V gene's germline CDR1 is SNHLY and CDR2 FYNNEI. V lost 4 bases to trimming and J lost 5 bases; unmatched junction nucleotides: 1. The CDR3 is 13 residues long.

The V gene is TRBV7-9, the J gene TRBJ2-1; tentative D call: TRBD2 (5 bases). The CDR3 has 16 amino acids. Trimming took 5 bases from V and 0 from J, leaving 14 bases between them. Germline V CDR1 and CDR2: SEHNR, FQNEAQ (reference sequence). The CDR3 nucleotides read TGTGCCAGCAGCCCTGCAGAGGCGGGCTCCTACAATGAGCAGTTCTTC. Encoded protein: CASSPAEAGSYNEQFF. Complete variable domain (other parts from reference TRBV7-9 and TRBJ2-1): DTGVSQNPRHKITKRGQNVTFRCDPISEHNRLYWYRQTLGQGPEFLTYFQNEAQLEKSRLLSDRFSAERPKGSFSTLEIQRTEQGDSAMYLCASSPAEAGSYNEQFFGPGTRLTVL.

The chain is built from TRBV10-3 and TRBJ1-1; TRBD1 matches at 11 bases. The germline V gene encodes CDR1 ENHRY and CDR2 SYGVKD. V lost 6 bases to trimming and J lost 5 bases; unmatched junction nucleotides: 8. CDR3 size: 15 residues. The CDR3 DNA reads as TGTGCCATCAGAAAGGGGGACAGGGGGGGTACTGAAGCTTTCTTT. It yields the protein CAIRKGDRGGTEAFF.

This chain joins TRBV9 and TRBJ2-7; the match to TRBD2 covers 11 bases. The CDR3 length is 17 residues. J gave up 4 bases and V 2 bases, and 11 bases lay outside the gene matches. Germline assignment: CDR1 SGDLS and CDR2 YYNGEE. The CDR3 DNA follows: TGTGCCAGCAGCGTTGGACTAGCGGGCTCCGTTGGTTACGAGCAGTACTTC. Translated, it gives CASSVGLAGSVGYEQYF.

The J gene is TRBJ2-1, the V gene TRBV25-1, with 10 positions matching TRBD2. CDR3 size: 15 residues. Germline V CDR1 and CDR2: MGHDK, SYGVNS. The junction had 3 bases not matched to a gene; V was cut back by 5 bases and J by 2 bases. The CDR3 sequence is CASSLSGRAYNEQFF. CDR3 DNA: TGTGCCAGCAGTTTGAGCGGGAGGGCCTACAATGAGCAGTTCTTC.

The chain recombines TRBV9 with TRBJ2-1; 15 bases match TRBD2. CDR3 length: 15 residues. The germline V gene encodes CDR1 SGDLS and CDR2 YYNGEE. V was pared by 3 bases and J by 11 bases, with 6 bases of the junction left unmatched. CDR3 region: CASSAGTSGRQKQFF. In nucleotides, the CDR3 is TGTGCCAGCAGCGCGGGGACTAGCGGGAGGCAAAAGCAGTTCTTC.

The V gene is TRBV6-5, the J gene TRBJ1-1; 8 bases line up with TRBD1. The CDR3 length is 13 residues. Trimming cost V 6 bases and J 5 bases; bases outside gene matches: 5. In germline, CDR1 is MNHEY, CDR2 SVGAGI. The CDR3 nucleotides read TGTGCCAGCAGCGACAGGGGTGGGACTGAAGCTTTCTTT. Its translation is CASSDRGGTEAFF.

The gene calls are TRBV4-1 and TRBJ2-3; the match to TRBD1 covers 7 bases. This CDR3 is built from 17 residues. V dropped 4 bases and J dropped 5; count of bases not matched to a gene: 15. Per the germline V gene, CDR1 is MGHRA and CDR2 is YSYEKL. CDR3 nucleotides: TGCGCCAGCAGCCGTAAAGATCGGACAGGCGGATTAGATACGCAGTATTTT. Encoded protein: CASSRKDRTGGLDTQYF.

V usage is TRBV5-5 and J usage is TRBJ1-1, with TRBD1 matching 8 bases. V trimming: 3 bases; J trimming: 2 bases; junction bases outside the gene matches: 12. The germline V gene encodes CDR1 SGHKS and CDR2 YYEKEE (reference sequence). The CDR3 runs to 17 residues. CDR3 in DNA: TGTGCCAGCAGCTCGCCCGGGTTGGACAGGGATAACACTGAAGCTTTCTTT. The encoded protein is CASSSPGLDRDNTEAFF. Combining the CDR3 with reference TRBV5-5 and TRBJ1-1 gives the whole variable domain DAGVTQSPTHLIKTRGQQVTLRCSPISGHKSVSWYQQVLGQGPQFIFQYYEKEERGRGNFPDRFSARQFPNYSSELNVNALLLGDSALYLCASSSPGLDRDNTEAFFGQGTRLTVV.

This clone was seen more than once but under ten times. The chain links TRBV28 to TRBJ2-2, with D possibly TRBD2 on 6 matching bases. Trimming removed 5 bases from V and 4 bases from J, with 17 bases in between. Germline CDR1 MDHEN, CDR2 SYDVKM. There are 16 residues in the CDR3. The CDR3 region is CASSVLSGRGTGELFF. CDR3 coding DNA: TGTGCCAGCAGTGTCCTTAGCGGTAGGGGCACCGGGGAGCTGTTTTTT.

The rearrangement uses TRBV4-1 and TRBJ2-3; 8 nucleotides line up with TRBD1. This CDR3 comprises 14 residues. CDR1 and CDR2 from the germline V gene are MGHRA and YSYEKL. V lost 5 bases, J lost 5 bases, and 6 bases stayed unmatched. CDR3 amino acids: CASSSQGAVDTQYF. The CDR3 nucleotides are TGCGCCAGCAGCTCCCAGGGGGCGGTAGATACGCAGTATTTT.

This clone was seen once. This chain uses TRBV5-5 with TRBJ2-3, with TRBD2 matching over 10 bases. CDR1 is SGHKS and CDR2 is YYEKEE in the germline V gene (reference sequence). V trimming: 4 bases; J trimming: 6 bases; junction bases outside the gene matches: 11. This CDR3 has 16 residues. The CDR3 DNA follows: TGTGCCAGCAGCCCTACAGCGGGAGGGCCGACGGATACGCAGTATTTT. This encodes CASSPTAGGPTDTQYF. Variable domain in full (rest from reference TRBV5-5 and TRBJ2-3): DAGVTQSPTHLIKTRGQQVTLRCSPISGHKSVSWYQQVLGQGPQFIFQYYEKEERGRGNFPDRFSARQFPNYSSELNVNALLLGDSALYLCASSPTAGGPTDTQYFGPGTRLTVL.

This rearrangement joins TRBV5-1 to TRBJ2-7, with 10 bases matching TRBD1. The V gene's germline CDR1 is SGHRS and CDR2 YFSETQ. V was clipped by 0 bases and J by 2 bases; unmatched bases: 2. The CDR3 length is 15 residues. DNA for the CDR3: TGCGCCAGCAGCTTGGGAGGACAGGGGGCCTACGAGCAGTACTTC. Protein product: CASSLGGQGAYEQYF. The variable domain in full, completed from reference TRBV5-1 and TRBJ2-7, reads KAGVTQTPRYLIKTRGQQVTLSCSPISGHRSVSWYQQTPGQGLQFLFEYFSETQRNKGNFPGRFSGRQFSNSRSEMNVSTLELGDSALYLCASSLGGQGAYEQYFGPGTRLTVT.

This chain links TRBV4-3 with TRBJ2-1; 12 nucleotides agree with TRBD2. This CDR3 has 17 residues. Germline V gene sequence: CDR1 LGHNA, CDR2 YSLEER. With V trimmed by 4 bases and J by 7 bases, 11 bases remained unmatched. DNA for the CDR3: TGCGCCAGCAGCCCATACTCCCTAGCGGGAGGGCCGAATGAGCAGTTCTTC. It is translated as CASSPYSLAGGPNEQFF.

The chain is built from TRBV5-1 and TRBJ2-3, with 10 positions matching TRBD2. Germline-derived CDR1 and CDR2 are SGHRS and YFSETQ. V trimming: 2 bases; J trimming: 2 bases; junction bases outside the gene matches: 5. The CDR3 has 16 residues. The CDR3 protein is CASSFRTSGNTDTQYF. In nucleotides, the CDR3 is TGCGCCAGCAGCTTTCGGACTAGCGGAAACACAGATACGCAGTATTTT.

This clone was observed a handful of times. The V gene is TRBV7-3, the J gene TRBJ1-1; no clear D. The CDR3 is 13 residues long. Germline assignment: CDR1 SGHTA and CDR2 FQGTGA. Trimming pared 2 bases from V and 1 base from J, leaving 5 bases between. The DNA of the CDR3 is TGTGCCAGCAGCTTACTTCCGAACACTGAAGCTTTCTTT. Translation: CASSLLPNTEAFF.

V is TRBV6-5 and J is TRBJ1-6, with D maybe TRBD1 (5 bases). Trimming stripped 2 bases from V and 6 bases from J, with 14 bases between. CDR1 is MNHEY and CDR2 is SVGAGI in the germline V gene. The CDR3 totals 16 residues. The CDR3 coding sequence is TGTGCCAGCAGTTACAAGCAGGGAGGGTTTAATTCACCCCTCCACTTT. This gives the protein CASSYKQGGFNSPLHF.

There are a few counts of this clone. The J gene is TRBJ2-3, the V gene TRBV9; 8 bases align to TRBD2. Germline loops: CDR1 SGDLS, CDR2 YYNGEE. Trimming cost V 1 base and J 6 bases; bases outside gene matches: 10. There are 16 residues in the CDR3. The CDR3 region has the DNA TGTGCCAGCAGCGTAAGTAGCGGGAAATCCTCGGATACGCAGTATTTT. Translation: CASSVSSGKSSDTQYF. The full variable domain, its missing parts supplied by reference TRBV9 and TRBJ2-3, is DSGVTQTPKHLITATGQRVTLRCSPRSGDLSVYWYQQSLDQGLQFLIQYYNGEERAKGNILERFSAQQFPDLHSELNLSSLELGDSALYFCASSVSSGKSSDTQYFGPGTRLTVL.